This T cell receptor (beta chain) was identified during a study of beta chain features in type 1 diabetes. At the level of the study: Examined across all samples were around 110 million sorted cells.

This clone appeared a few times. Its antigen is undetermined. Expressed TCRB transcripts were sequenced because the isolated RNA had all been reverse transcribed beforehand. Naive, central memory and regulatory T cell samples came to a mean of roughly 4 million reads. TCRdb keeps only in-frame clones here, not all; method: immunoSEQ multiplex PCR. The sample lists about 620,000 clones, less than 20% occurring once. Study-wide results and caveats: Using cDNA template may skew counts toward highly expressing activated cells.

The sequenced sample consisted of naive CD4+ T cells from blood. The sequence was collected from a man between 18 and 35 years old in good health.

The CDR3 sequence: CASSDIVETQYF. CDR3 DNA: TGTGCCAGCAGTGATATAGTAGAGACCCAGTACTTC. The chain links TRBV2 to TRBJ2-5; D gene ambiguous. This CDR3 is built from 12 residues. Trimming left V 3 bases short and J 4 bases short, with 6 bases between. The V gene's germline CDR1 is SNHLY and CDR2 FYNNEI.